This T cell receptor beta chain was recovered during a study of B cell selection in AIRE deficiency. CDR3 length equals 13 residues. Trimming shortened V by 3 bases and J by 2 bases, and 4 bases separated the two germline ends. Germline-derived CDR1 and CDR2 are LGHNT and FRNRAP. Here immunoSEQ multiplex PCR was the method, and the copy in TCRdb shows in-frame clones only, minus some. Among about 24,000 clones, 90% to 97% were seen once, and the ten largest hold roughly 0.18%. About this clone itself: The antigen remains undetermined.

Points from the study as a whole: With only TCRbeta sequenced, about 37% of shared healthy Treg sequences overlapped Tconv. Around 33% of healthy-shared Treg sequences were found among patient Tconv cells.

CD4+CD127+ cells were sorted as the conventional CD4 T cells. Healthy unrelated donors supplied the control samples. The origin of this receptor is a human donor in good health. Sequencing was done on a sample of CD4+CD127+ conventional T cells sorted from PBMCs. The chain couples TRBV12-5 to TRBJ2-2; no reliable D call. CDR3 amino acids: CASGLDNTGELFF. The CDR3 bases are TGTGCTAGTGGTTTAGATAACACCGGGGAGCTGTTTTTT.